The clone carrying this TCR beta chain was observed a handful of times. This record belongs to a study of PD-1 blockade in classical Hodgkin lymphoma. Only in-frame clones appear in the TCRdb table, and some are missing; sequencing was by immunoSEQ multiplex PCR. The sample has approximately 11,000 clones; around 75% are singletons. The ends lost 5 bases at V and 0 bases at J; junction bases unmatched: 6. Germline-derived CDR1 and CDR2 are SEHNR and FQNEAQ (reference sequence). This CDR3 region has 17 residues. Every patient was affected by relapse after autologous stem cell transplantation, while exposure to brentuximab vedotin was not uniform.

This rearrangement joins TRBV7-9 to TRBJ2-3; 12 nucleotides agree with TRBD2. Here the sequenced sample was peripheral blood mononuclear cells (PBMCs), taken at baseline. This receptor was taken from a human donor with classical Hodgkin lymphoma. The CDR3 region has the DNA TGTGCCAGCAGCCGGGGACTAGCGGGTACTAGCACAGATACGCAGTATTTT. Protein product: CASSRGLAGTSTDTQYF.